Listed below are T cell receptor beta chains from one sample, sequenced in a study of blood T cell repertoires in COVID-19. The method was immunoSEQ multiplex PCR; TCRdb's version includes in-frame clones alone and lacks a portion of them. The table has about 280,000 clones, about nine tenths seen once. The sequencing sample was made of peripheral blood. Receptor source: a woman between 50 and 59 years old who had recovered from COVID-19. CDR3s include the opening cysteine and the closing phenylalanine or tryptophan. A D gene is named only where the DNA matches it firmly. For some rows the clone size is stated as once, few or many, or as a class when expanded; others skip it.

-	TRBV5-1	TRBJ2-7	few	TGCGCCAGCAGCTTGGTAGGGGGTCGATACGAGCAGTACTTC	CASSLVGGRYEQYF
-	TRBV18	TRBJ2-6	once	TGTGCCAGCTCACCGCGCGCTGGGGCCAACGTCCTGACTTTC	CASSPRAGANVLTF
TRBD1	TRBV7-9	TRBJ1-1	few	TGTGCCAGTTCCTCCCAGGGGGGCACTGAAGCTTTCTTT	CASSSQGGTEAFF
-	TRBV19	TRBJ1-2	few	TGTGCCAGTAGTATCTCCCATGGCTACACCTTC	CASSISHGYTF
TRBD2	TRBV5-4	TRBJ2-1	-	TGTGCCAGCAGCTTGGCCAGCGGGACCTACTACAATGAGCAGTTCTTC	CASSLASGTYYNEQFF
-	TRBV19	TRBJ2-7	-	TGTGCCAGTAGTCCCCGGGACACCTACGAGCAGTACTTC	CASSPRDTYEQYF
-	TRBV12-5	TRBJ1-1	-	TGTGCTAGTGGCTCTGACGACCTTCGGGGGGCGCCTAATTCCGAAGCTTTCTTT	CASGSDDLRGAPNSEAFF
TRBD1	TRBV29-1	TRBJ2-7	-	TGCAGCGTCGGACAGGGTATCTACGAGCAGTACTTC	CSVGQGIYEQYF
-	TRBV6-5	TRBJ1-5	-	TGTGCCAGCAGTTCTCTCCCAGGTAGCAATCAGCCCCAGCATTTT	CASSSLPGSNQPQHF
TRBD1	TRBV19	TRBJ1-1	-	TGTGCCAGCCTTAGCCGGGACAGGGAATTTACTGGAGCTTTCTTT	CASLSRDREFTGAFF
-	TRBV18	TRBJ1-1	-	TGTGCCAGCTCACCACGGCAGAACACTGAAGCTTTCTTT	CASSPRQNTEAFF
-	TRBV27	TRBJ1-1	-	TGTGCCAGCCCTTCCCGGAACACTGAAGCTTTCTTT	CASPSRNTEAFF
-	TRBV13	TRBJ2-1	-	TGTGCCAGCAGCTTGTCTAGGTCCTACAATGAGCAGTTCTTC	CASSLSRSYNEQFF
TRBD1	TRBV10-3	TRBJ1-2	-	TGTGCCATCAGTGTACAGGGGGCCTACACCTTC	CAISVQGAYTF
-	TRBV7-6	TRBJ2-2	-	TGTGCCAGCAGCTTCATTTCGGGAGAGGGAACCGGGGAGCTGTTTTTT	CASSFISGEGTGELFF
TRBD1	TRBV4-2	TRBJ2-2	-	TGTGCCAGCAGCCAAGGTCGACAGGGTGGCACCGGGGAGCTGTTTTTT	CASSQGRQGGTGELFF
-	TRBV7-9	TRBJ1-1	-	TGTGCCAGCAATCACCCTGCGGGCCAGGGGTCCATTCCGAACACTGAAGCTTTCTTT	CASNHPAGQGSIPNTEAFF
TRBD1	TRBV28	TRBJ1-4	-	TGTGCCAGCAGTTTATCTCGGACAGGGAGTGCAACTAATGAAAAACTGTTTTTT	CASSLSRTGSATNEKLFF
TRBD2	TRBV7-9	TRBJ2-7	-	TGTGCCAGCAGCTCCCGACTAGCGGTTATGGGGGAGCAGTACTTC	CASSSRLAVMGEQYF
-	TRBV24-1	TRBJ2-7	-	TGTGCCACCAGTGAGGGAACAGGGCCCTACGAGCAGTACTTC	CATSEGTGPYEQYF
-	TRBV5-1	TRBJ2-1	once	TGCGCCAGCAGGCCGGTGGGAGGCTCCTACAATGAGCAGTTCTTC	CASRPVGGSYNEQFF
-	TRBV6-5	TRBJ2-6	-	TGTGCCAGCAGTTACCGGCCTAGCTCTGGGGCCAACGTCCTGACTTTC	CASSYRPSSGANVLTF
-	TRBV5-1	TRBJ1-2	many	TGCGCCAGCAGCCTAGGGGAAGTTCAACGTGGCTACACCTTC	CASSLGEVQRGYTF
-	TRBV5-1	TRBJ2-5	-	TGCGCCAGCAGCTGGGGGGGGGCGGGGGCCGGACAAGAGACCCAGTACTTC	CASSWGGAGAGQETQYF
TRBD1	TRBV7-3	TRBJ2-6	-	TGTGCCAGCAGCAGACAGGGGGCGTCCGGGGCCAACGTCCTGACTTTC	CASSRQGASGANVLTF
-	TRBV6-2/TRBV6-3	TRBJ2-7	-	TGTGCCAGCAGCCCACAGCCAACCCTCTACGAGCAGTACTTC	CASSPQPTLYEQYF
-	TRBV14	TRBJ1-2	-	TGTGCCAGCAGCCGTGCGGGTCCCTATGGCTACACCTTC	CASSRAGPYGYTF
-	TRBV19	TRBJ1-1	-	TGTGCCAGTAGGCCCCTTTCGTCTGCATCGGTGAACACTGAAGCTTTCTTT	CASRPLSSASVNTEAFF
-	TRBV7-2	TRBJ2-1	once	TGTGCCAGCAGCGACCCAGGAACCTACAATGAGCAGTTCTTC	CASSDPGTYNEQFF
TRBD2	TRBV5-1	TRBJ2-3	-	TGCGCCAGCAGTAGGACGGGCGGGGGGCTCCCCCCCACAGATACGCAGTATTTT	CASSRTGGGLPPTDTQYF
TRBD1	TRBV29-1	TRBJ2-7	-	TGCAGCGTTGAAGTACCGGGACAGGGGTACGAGCAGTACTTC	CSVEVPGQGYEQYF
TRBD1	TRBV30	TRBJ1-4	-	TGTGCCTCGACAGGGCGGGATGAAAAACTGTTTTTT	CASTGRDEKLFF
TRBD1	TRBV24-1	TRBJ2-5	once	TGTGCCACCAGCCCCACAGGGGGCAATCCCCAAGAGACCCAGTACTTC	CATSPTGGNPQETQYF
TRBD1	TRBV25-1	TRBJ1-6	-	TGTGCCAGCAGTGATGAGAGGACAGGGGTCTCACCCCTCCACTTT	CASSDERTGVSPLHF
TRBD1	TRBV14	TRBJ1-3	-	TGTGCCAGCAGCCAAGTTAGGACAGGGAGAGGAAACACCATATATTTT	CASSQVRTGRGNTIYF
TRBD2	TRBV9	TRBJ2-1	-	TGTGCCAGCAAATCCCGTTCCCCCACTAGCGGGGGAAGCTCCTACAATGAGCAGTTCTTC	CASKSRSPTSGGSSYNEQFF
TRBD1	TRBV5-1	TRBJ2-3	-	TGCGCCAGCAGCCTCGGACAGGGGGCAGATACGCAGTATTTT	CASSLGQGADTQYF
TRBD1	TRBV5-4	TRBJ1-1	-	TGTGCCAGCAGCTTGGGACAGGGAAGTGGGACTGAAGCTTTCTTT	CASSLGQGSGTEAFF
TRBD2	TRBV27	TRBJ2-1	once	TGTGCCAGCAGATTAGCGGGAGGGCCCTACAATGAGCAGTTCTTC	CASRLAGGPYNEQFF
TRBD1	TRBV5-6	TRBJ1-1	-	TGTGCCAGCAGCTTGGCAGGGGGAAGCACTGAAGCTTTCTTT	CASSLAGGSTEAFF
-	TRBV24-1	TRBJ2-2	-	TGTGCCACCAGTGATTCCGGACGGGAGAACACCGGGGAGCTGTTTTTT	CATSDSGRENTGELFF
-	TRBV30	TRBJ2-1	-	TGTGCCTGGAGTCTTGGGGGGTACAATGAGCAGTTCTTC	CAWSLGGYNEQFF
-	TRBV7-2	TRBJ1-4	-	TGTGCCAGCAGCTTAAGAGGACTTAATGAAAAACTGTTTTTT	CASSLRGLNEKLFF
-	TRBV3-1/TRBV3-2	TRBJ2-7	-	TGTGCCAGCAGCCAAGATGGCGGGGGCATCGAGTACGAGCAGTACTTC	CASSQDGGGIEYEQYF
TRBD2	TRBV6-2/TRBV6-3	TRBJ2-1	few	TGTGCCAGCAGTTCCGGGGCGGGAGACTACAATGAGCAGTTCTTC	CASSSGAGDYNEQFF
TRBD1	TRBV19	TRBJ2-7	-	TGTGCCAGTAGTCCGACGGGACAGGGGTCCCACGAGCAGTACTTC	CASSPTGQGSHEQYF
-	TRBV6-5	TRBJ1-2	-	TGTGCCAGCAGGGGTGCGCGAGGGGGGGGCTATGGCTACACCTTC	CASRGARGGGYGYTF
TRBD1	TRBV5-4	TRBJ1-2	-	TGTGCCAGCAGGATAGGGACAGGGGCACGAACCTTC	CASRIGTGARTF
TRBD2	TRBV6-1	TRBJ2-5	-	TGTGCCAGCAGTGAGTCAGCGGGGGGGCCGGAAGAGACCCAGTACTTC	CASSESAGGPEETQYF
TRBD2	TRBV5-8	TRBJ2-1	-	TGTGCCAGCAGCAGTCCCCCGTGGACTAGCGGGGACAATGAGCAGTTCTTC	CASSSPPWTSGDNEQFF
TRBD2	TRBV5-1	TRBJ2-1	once	TGCGCCAGCAGCCTCGAGCGGGGGGCCAAAGGGCAGCTCTTC	CASSLERGAKGQLF
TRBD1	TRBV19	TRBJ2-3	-	TGTGCCAGTAGTGTCCGACAGGGGGGCCTCACAGATACGCAGTATTTT	CASSVRQGGLTDTQYF